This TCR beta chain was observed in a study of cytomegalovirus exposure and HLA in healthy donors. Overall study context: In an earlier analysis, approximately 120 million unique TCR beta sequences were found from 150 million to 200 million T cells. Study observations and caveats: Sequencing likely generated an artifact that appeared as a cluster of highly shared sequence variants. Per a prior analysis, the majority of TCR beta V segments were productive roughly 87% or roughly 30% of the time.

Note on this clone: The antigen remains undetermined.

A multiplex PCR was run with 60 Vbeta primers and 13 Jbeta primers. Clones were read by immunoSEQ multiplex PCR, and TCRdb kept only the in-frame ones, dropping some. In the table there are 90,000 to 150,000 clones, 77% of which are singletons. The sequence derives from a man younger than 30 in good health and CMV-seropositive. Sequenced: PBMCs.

The CDR3 reads CASSLPGAVYGYTF. The CDR3 DNA sequence: TGTGCCAGCAGCTTACCAGGGGCCGTCTATGGCTACACCTTC. The chain recombines TRBV13 with TRBJ1-2; possible D gene TRBD1, 6 bases. There are 14 residues in the CDR3. Germline assignment: CDR1 PRHDT and CDR2 FYEKMQ (reference sequence). V dropped 2 bases and J dropped 4 bases, with 11 bases sitting between them.